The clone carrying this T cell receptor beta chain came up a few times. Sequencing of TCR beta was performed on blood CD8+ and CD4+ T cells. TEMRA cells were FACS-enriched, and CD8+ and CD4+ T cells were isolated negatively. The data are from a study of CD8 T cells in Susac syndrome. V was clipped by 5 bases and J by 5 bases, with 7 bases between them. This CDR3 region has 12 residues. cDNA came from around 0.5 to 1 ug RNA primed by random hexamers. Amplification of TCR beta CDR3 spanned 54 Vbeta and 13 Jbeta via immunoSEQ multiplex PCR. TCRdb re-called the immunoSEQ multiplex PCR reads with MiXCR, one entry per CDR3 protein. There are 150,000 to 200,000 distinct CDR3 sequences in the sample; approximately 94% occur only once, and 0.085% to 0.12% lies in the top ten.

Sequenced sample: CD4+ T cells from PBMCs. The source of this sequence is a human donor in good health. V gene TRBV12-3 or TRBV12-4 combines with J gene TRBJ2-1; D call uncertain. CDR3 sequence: CASSLVNNEQFF. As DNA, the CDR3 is TGTGCCAGCAGTCTAGTAAACAATGAGCAGTTCTTC.